These 16 T cell receptor beta chains were all obtained from the same sample, sequenced in a study of cytomegalovirus exposure and HLA in healthy donors. The primer mix had 60 Vbeta and 13 Jbeta primers. Sequencing was performed with immunoSEQ multiplex PCR; in TCRdb, only in-frame clones are kept and a portion is missing. Counted here are over 150,000 clones, about four fifths occurring once; the ten biggest clones make up around 1.5%. Sequenced sample: PBMCs. The receptors here all came from a girl aged 10-17 years in good health and CMV-seropositive.

This chain uses TRBV19 with TRBJ1-1; D is uncertain. V lost 1 base, J lost 0 bases, and 15 bases lay in between. This CDR3 comprises 17 residues. Germline CDR1 is LNHDA and CDR2 is SQIVND (reference sequence). The CDR3 coding sequence is TGTGCCAGTAGTATAGTCGGGGTGGCGGCCCTGAACACTGAAGCTTTCTTT. It is translated as CASSIVGVAALNTEAFF.

Concerning this clone itself: One end of the junction fails to match germline, which may point to a read error. The chain joins TRBV2 to TRBJ1-1; 9 bases line up with TRBD1. From germline, CDR1 is SNHLY and CDR2 FYNNEI. The CDR3 totals 16 residues. CDR3 bases: TGTGCCAGCATTGAACTCAACAGGGGGCGCGACACTGAAGCTTTCTTT. It encodes CASIELNRGRDTEAFF. Together with reference TRBV2 and TRBJ1-1, the CDR3 gives the full variable domain: EPEVTQTPSHQVTQMGQEVILRCVPISNHLYFYWYRQILGQKVEFLVSFYNNEISEKSEIFDDQFSVERPDGSNFTLKIRSTKLEDSAMYFCASIELNRGRDTEAFFGQGTRLTVV.

The V gene is TRBV2, the J gene TRBJ2-1, with 11 bases identical to TRBD1. Losses at the gene ends were 7 bases for V and 5 bases for J; bases not matched to a gene: 7. Germline V CDR1 and CDR2: SNHLY, FYNNEI. The CDR3 spans 15 residues. The CDR3 nucleotides read TGTGCCAGCATCGCGGGACAGGGGGGGAACAATGAGCAGTTCTTC. As protein: CASIAGQGGNNEQFF. The full variable domain, in which reference TRBV2 and TRBJ2-1 provide the parts outside the CDR3, is EPEVTQTPSHQVTQMGQEVILRCVPISNHLYFYWYRQILGQKVEFLVSFYNNEISEKSEIFDDQFSVERPDGSNFTLKIRSTKLEDSAMYFCASIAGQGGNNEQFFGPGTRLTVL.

The chain combines TRBV7-3 with TRBJ2-7; perhaps TRBD1 as D (5 bases). V shed 1 base and J shed 3 bases, with 7 bases lying between them. This CDR3 spans 13 amino acids. Per germline, CDR1 SGHTA and CDR2 FQGTGA. CDR3 in DNA: TGTGCCAGCAGCTTAATCCAGGGCTACGAGCAGTACTTC. This gives the protein CASSLIQGYEQYF.

The gene calls are TRBV4-2 and TRBJ2-2, with TRBD2 matching 9 bases. CDR3 length: 19 residues. Germline V lookup: CDR1 LGHNA, CDR2 YNFKEQ. With 3 bases clipped from V and 5 bases from J, the junction kept 16 bases outside the gene matches. The DNA for the CDR3 is TGTGCCAGCAGCCAGCAGGGGCGGCTAGCGGGACCTGCGACCGGGGAGCTGTTTTTT. It yields the protein CASSQQGRLAGPATGELFF.

The rearrangement links TRBV25-1 to TRBJ2-7, with 8 bases fitting TRBD1. The ends lost 7 bases at V and 4 bases at J; junction bases unmatched: 9. Germline V gene sequence: CDR1 MGHDK, CDR2 SYGVNS. The CDR3 is 14 amino acids. In DNA, the CDR3 is TGTGCCAGCACCTTGACAGGGGCAGGTTACGAGCAGTACTTC. Protein: CASTLTGAGYEQYF.

This chain joins TRBV28 and TRBJ2-7, with TRBD2 matching over 9 bases. The CDR3 runs to 16 residues. Trimming at V came to 5 bases and at J to 0 bases, leaving 8 bases not matched to a gene. CDR1 is MDHEN and CDR2 is SYDVKM in the germline V gene. This chain's CDR3 is CASSGPREGSSYEQYF. CDR3 sequence (DNA): TGTGCCAGCAGTGGGCCGCGGGAGGGAAGCTCCTACGAGCAGTACTTC.

The rearrangement uses TRBV9 and TRBJ2-3; D possibly corresponds to TRBD2 (5 bases). Germline CDR1 SGDLS, CDR2 YYNGEE. The CDR3 runs to 14 residues. V was cut by 6 bases and J by 2 bases, with 13 bases left in between. The CDR3 nucleotides are TGTGCCAGCACTAGCTCGCCCCACACAGATACGCAGTATTTT. This codes for CASTSSPHTDTQYF.

The rearrangement joins TRBV5-4 to TRBJ1-2; 7 bases are a match to TRBD1. This CDR3 spans 15 amino acids. The germline V gene encodes CDR1 SGHNT and CDR2 YYREEE (reference sequence). Trimming removed 4 bases from V and 8 bases from J; junction bases left unmatched: 14. DNA of the CDR3: TGTGCCAGCAGCCAAATCGGGCAGGGGGTGAAGGGCTACACCTTC. Protein sequence: CASSQIGQGVKGYTF.

J is TRBJ1-5 and V is TRBV27; 9 nucleotides agree with TRBD1. CDR1 is MNHEY and CDR2 is SMNVEV in the germline V gene (reference sequence). J was trimmed by 0 bases and V by 5 bases; bases with no gene match: 5. This CDR3 region has 16 residues. The CDR3: CASSPTGGYSNQPQHF. The DNA of the CDR3 is TGTGCCAGCAGTCCAACAGGGGGCTATAGCAATCAGCCCCAGCATTTT.

The rearrangement joins TRBV6-5 to TRBJ1-1; no clear D gene. CDR1 is MNHEY and CDR2 is SVGAGI in the germline V gene. Deletions cut 0 bases from V and 5 bases from J, with 7 bases between. The CDR3 is 13 residues long. CDR3 amino acids: CASSYSPGTEAFF. The CDR3 DNA sequence: TGTGCCAGCAGTTACTCCCCGGGGACTGAAGCTTTCTTT.

The V and J genes are TRBV28 and TRBJ1-1; no firm D call. CDR3 length equals 13 residues. Germline values: CDR1 MDHEN, CDR2 SYDVKM. With 7 bases removed from V and 1 base from J, the gap between germline ends came to 10 bases. CDR3 nucleotides: TGTGCCAGCATGGTGGCGGGGAACACTGAAGCTTTCTTT. Translation: CASMVAGNTEAFF.

The rearrangement uses TRBV5-1 and TRBJ2-7; 12 bases are a match to TRBD2. Looked up from germline, CDR1 is SGHRS and CDR2 is YFSETQ. Trimming took 0 bases from V and 6 from J; bases not matched to a gene: 4. The CDR3 sequence is 15 residues long. The DNA of the CDR3 is TGCGCCAGCAGCTTGGAACTAGCGGGGGGCAGCGAGCAGTACTTC. Its translation is CASSLELAGGSEQYF.

The chain is built from TRBV21-1 and TRBJ1-1; TRBD1 is the table's D call and was not checked against the DNA. TRBV21-1 counts as a pseudogene. This CDR3 is built from 22 residues. CDR3 in amino acids: CASNSTERLLSDHRVMNTEAFF. DNA of the CDR3: TGTGCCAGCAATTCCACAGAGAGACTCCTCTCCGACCACAGGGTTATGAACACTGAAGCTTTCTTT.

J is TRBJ2-2 and V is TRBV2; 8 nucleotides align to TRBD2. Germline V gives CDR1 SNHLY, CDR2 FYNNEI. Trimming cost V 2 bases and J 7 bases; bases outside gene matches: 9. The CDR3 consists of 16 residues. CDR3 coding DNA: TGTGCCAGCAGTGAATTTGGAAGCGGGAGAGGCGGGGAGCTGTTTTTT. This translates into CASSEFGSGRGGELFF.

The J gene is TRBJ2-2, the V gene TRBV30; D is uncertain. Trimming stripped 4 bases from V and 6 bases from J, with 9 bases between. Germline V gene sequence: CDR1 GTSNPN, CDR2 SVGIG (reference sequence). The CDR3 totals 12 residues. The CDR3 loop reads CAWNHRSGELFF. The DNA of the CDR3 is TGTGCCTGGAATCACAGATCCGGGGAGCTGTTTTTT.